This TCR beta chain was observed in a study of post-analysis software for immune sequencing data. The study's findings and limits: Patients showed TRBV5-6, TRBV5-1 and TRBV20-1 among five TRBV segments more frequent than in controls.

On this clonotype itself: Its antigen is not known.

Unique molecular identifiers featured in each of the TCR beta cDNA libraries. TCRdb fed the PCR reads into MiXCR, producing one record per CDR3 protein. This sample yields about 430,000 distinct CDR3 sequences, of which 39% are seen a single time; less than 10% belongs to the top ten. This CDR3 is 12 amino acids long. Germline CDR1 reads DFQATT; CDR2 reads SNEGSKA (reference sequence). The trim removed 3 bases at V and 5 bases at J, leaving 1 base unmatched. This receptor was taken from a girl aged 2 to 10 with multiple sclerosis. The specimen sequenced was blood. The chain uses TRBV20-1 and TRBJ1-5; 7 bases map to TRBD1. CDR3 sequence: CSARDRHQPQHF. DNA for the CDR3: TGCAGTGCTAGGGACAGGCATCAGCCCCAGCATTTT.